This TCR beta chain came from a study of control samples from healthy donors and cancer patients (dated by TCRdb to 2020 to 2021). For this clone: What antigen it recognizes has not been identified. Base qualities are not at hand, and no much larger clone is one base apart.

At the junction V is shortened by 0 bases and J by 1 base, with 5 bases in between. According to the germline V gene (reference sequence), CDR1 reads SGHNT and CDR2 reads YYREEE. The CDR3 runs 15 residues from the cysteine to the phenylalanine. The kept DNA is CDR3 alone, 45 bases in frame from the first base. The library was prepared using the immunoSEQ multiplex PCR assay. Imported from immuneACCESS, the table was reduced by TCRdb to in-frame sequences with V and J called. These copies leave out some clones; in studies compared against another copy, an unresolved V gene accounts for under half, and the cause of the remainder is not known. For this sample the table gives approximately 90,000 clones, of which 65% to 85% were detected only once. 38% of the sample is in the top ten clones.

The sequence derives from a man in his sixties or seventies with lung cancer. The sequence links TRBV5-4 to TRBJ2-6; there is no confident call for the D gene. Source material: PBMCs. In nucleotide form, the sequence is TGTGCCAGCAGCTTGGAAGGGTCTGGGGCCAACGTCCTGACTTTC. Translated, it reads CASSLEGSGANVLTF.